These 8 T cell receptor beta chains originate from one sample sequenced in a study of post-analysis software for immune sequencing data. Findings and limits, study-wide: Patients showed TRBV5-6, TRBV5-1 and TRBV20-1 among roughly five TRBV segments more frequent than in controls.

These receptors' targets are unknown. TCR beta cDNA libraries had unique molecular identifiers. TCRdb fed the PCR reads into MiXCR, producing one record per CDR3 protein. The repertoire holds roughly 800,000 distinct CDR3 sequences, with about half as singletons. The sample comprised blood. Source of these receptors: a girl between 10 and 17 years old with multiple sclerosis.

The sample holds a few counts of this clonotype. The chain uses TRBV6-1 and TRBJ1-1; D is uncertain. The CDR3 totals 15 residues. Between the trimmed V and J ends, which lost 1 base and 1 base, there was a span of 10 bases. Germline CDR1 and CDR2: MNHNS and SASEGT. The CDR3 DNA follows: TGTGCCAGCAGTGAAGTATGGGGTCAGAACACTGAAGCTTTCTTT. Translating gives CASSEVWGQNTEAFF.

This chain connects TRBV7-9 to TRBJ2-1; a possible D gene is TRBD2 (6 bases). The CDR3 is 15 residues long. Per germline, CDR1 SEHNR and CDR2 FQNEAQ (reference sequence). V shed 5 bases and J shed 7 bases, with 18 bases lying between them. This CDR3 reads CASSPIGGPVNEQFF. CDR3 coding DNA: TGTGCCAGCAGCCCTATCGGAGGGCCGGTAAATGAGCAGTTCTTC.

The V and J genes are TRBV10-3 and TRBJ2-1; 11 nucleotides line up with TRBD1. Germline V gene sequence: CDR1 ENHRY, CDR2 SYGVKD. CDR3 length: 14 residues. With V trimmed by 5 bases and J by 8 bases, 5 bases remained unmatched. Here the CDR3 reads CAISRDRGRDEQFF. In DNA form, the CDR3 reads TGTGCCATCAGTCGGGACAGGGGGAGGGATGAGCAGTTCTTC.

This clonotype appeared a few times. The genes are TRBV27 and TRBJ2-3; TRBD2 matches 8 bases. From germline, CDR1 is MNHEY and CDR2 SMNVEV (reference sequence). Germline trimming cut 5 bases from V and 2 bases from J; bases unmatched to any gene: 9. This CDR3 comprises 16 residues. CDR3 in amino acids: CASSPSAGVFTDTQYF. CDR3 DNA: TGTGCCAGCAGTCCATCAGCGGGAGTCTTCACAGATACGCAGTATTTT.

This chain joins TRBV5-6 and TRBJ2-1; 13 nucleotides agree with TRBD2. Unmatched junction bases numbered 8, after V lost 3 bases and J lost 8 bases. The CDR3 runs to 16 residues. CDR1 and CDR2 (germline): SGHDT, YYEEEE. The CDR3 coding sequence is TGTGCCAGCAGCTCGGAGGGACTAGCGGGAAGGGATGAGCAGTTCTTC. Encoded protein: CASSSEGLAGRDEQFF.

V and J are TRBV21-1 and TRBJ2-7; the DNA was not used to check the table's D call, TRBD2. TRBV21-1 is flagged as a pseudogene. The CDR3 has 20 residues. CDR3 sequence (DNA): TGTGCCAGCAGCGCCGAAGGAGGGACTAGCGGGAACTCCCCAGGCGGCGAGCAGTACTTC. Its protein product is CASSAEGGTSGNSPGGEQYF.

The chain joins TRBV10-3 to TRBJ2-4; 9 bases align to TRBD2. The J call may be mistaken, given a closer DNA end match to TRBJ2-5. Germline lookup yields CDR1 ENHRY and CDR2 SYGVKD. The CDR3 covers 14 residues. CDR3 residues: CAISEGLARETQYF. In DNA, the CDR3 is TGTGCCATCAGCGAGGGACTAGCTAGGGAGACCCAGTACTTC.

The chain couples TRBV6-6 to TRBJ1-1; no clear D. The CDR3 has 16 residues. Trimming shortened V by 2 bases and J by 1 base, and 14 bases separated the two germline ends. Germline CDR1 and CDR2: MNHNY and SVGAGI (reference sequence). The CDR3 is CASSYRSGGQNTEAFF. For the CDR3, the DNA is TGTGCCAGCAGTTACCGTTCGGGCGGGCAGAACACTGAAGCTTTCTTT.